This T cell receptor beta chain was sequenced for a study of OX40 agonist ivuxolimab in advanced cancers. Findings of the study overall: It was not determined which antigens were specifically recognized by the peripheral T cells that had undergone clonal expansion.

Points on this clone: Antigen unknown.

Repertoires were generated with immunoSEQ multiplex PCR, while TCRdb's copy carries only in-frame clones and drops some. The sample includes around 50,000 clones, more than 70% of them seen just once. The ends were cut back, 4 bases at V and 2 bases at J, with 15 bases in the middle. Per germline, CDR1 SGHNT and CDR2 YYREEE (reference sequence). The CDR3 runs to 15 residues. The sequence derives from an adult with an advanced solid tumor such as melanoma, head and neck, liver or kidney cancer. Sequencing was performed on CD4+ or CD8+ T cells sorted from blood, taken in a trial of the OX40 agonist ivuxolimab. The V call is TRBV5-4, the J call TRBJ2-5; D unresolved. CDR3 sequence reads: CASSLRALRQETQYF. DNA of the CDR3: TGTGCCAGCAGCCTCCGGGCTTTGCGGCAAGAGACCCAGTACTTC.